These 6 T cell receptor beta chains originate from one sample sequenced in a study of regulatory T cells in long-lasting Graves disease. Building of the TCR beta libraries involved iRepertoire HTBI primers and Arm-PCR of CDR3 regions. From the multiplex PCR reads, TCRdb called clonotypes with MiXCR, one entry per CDR3 protein. This table holds about half a million distinct CDR3 sequences, about 11% found once. The sample's time point: newly diagnosed GD, antithyroid drugs for less than 3 months. From PBMCs, RNA was extracted and then used to make the TCR library. This sample also belongs to another study, concerning T cells in Graves' hyperthyroidism and ophthalmopathy.

The specimen was peripheral blood mononuclear cells (PBMCs), collected at new diagnosis, from a patient treated with antithyroid drugs. These receptors came from a young woman with Graves disease.

This clonotype showed up many times. The V and J genes are TRBV7-9 and TRBJ2-1; 9 positions match TRBD1. In germline, CDR1 is SEHNR, CDR2 FQNEAQ (reference sequence). The length of the CDR3 is 16 residues. V was pared by 4 bases and J by 2 bases, with 6 bases of the junction left unmatched. The CDR3 bases are TGTGCCAGCAGCTCAAGGACAGGGGAAACCTACAATGAGCAGTTCTTC. Protein: CASSSRTGETYNEQFF. The full variable domain, in which reference TRBV7-9 and TRBJ2-1 provide the parts outside the CDR3, is DTGVSQNPRHKITKRGQNVTFRCDPISEHNRLYWYRQTLGQGPEFLTYFQNEAQLEKSRLLSDRFSAERPKGSFSTLEIQRTEQGDSAMYLCASSSRTGETYNEQFFGPGTRLTVL.

This clonotype was counted between two and nine times. The chain uses TRBV30 and TRBJ1-2; D unresolved. The V end lost 2 bases, the J end lost 2 bases, and 15 bases lay between the germline ends. The germline V gene encodes CDR1 GTSNPN and CDR2 SVGIG (reference sequence). CDR3 length: 15 amino acids. This CDR3 reads CAWSKLDIANYGYTF. The CDR3 DNA sequence: TGTGCCTGGAGTAAACTCGACATAGCCAACTATGGCTACACCTTC.

There are a few counts of this clonotype. The chain joins TRBV18 to TRBJ2-5, with D perhaps assigned TRBD1 or TRBD2 (5 bases each). This CDR3 is 13 amino acids long. Per the germline V gene, CDR1 is KGHSH and CDR2 is LQKENI. With 3 bases removed from V and 5 bases from J, the gap between germline ends came to 10 bases. CDR3 residues: CASSPSGSETQYF. The CDR3 bases are TGTGCCAGCTCACCGTCAGGGAGCGAGACCCAGTACTTC.

Details on this clonotype: A read error is possible here, since a much larger clone lies one base away. Without the conserved terminal phenylalanine or tryptophan, this CDR3 likely stems from a read error. The V call is TRBV11-2, the J call TRBJ1-3; no clear D gene. The germline V and J ends were trimmed by 6 bases and 7 bases, with 13 bases remaining between them. Looked up from germline, CDR1 is SGHAT and CDR2 is FQNNGV. The CDR3 runs 13 residues. The CDR3, as DNA: TGTGCCAGCAGGTCCGTGGCGAGGAACACCATATATTCT. Protein: CASRSVARNTIYS.

This clonotype was observed at least ten times. One end of the junction does not line up with germline, which may come from a read error. The chain employs TRBV4-1 and TRBJ1-2, with a weak D call TRBD1 (5 bases). The CDR3 sequence is 12 residues long. From germline, CDR1 is MGHRA and CDR2 YSYEKL. The CDR3 nucleotides are TGTGCCAGCTCTCCAGGGAATTATGGCTACACCTTC. It translates to CASSPGNYGYTF.

The rearrangement uses TRBV3-1 and TRBJ1-3; possibly TRBD1 for D (5 bases). From germline, CDR1 is LGHDT and CDR2 YNNKEL (reference sequence). Trimming shortened V by 6 bases and J by 3 bases, and 15 bases separated the two germline ends. This CDR3 spans 15 amino acids. In DNA, the CDR3 is TGTGCCAGCAGTCCGGGGGGTTTCGGTGGAAACACCATATATTTT. Its translation is CASSPGGFGGNTIYF.